These 25 T cell receptor beta chains were sequenced from one sample in a study of tumor-infiltrating lymphocytes in primary liver carcinoma. Unsorted bulk tissue, about 19-32 mg of it, served as the source for co-extraction of RNA and DNA. Total RNA amounting to around 530 ng was the source from which TCR beta cDNA was made with a constant-region primer. Generation of the TCR beta libraries relied on three nested multiplex PCR rounds using slightly modified ARM-PCR. Two initial PCR rounds of 10 to 11 cycles each paired TRBV1-TRBV30 forward primers with a C-beta reverse primer. TCRdb re-analysed the multiplex PCR reads in MiXCR, keeping a single row per CDR3 protein. The table lists roughly 100,000 distinct CDR3 sequences, more than 60% of them singletons. The sequenced sample was liver tumor tissue from sampling region 5. The subset here: tumor region T5, tumor centre. The receptors here all came from a woman aged 60-75 years with primary liver carcinoma and hepatitis B virus infection.

This clonotype appeared many times. The V call is TRBV10-3, the J call TRBJ1-6; no clear D gene. The CDR3 is made up of 14 amino acids. Trimming pared 0 bases from V and 9 bases from J, leaving 9 bases between. In germline, CDR1 is ENHRY, CDR2 SYGVKD. CDR3 nucleotide sequence: TGTGCCATCAGTGAGTCGGTCACGGGTTCACCCCTCCACTTT. Translation gives CAISESVTGSPLHF.

There are a few counts of this clonotype. A much larger clone sits a single nucleotide away, making a read error possible. The chain links TRBV6-1 to TRBJ2-2; 11 bases line up with TRBD2. The CDR3 consists of 14 residues. Germline V gene data show CDR1 as MNHNS and CDR2 as SASEGT. V trimming: 6 bases; J trimming: 4 bases; junction bases outside the gene matches: 1. CDR3 nucleotides: TGTGCCAGCAGGCTAGCGGGAGGCACCGGGGAGCTGTTTTTT. As protein: CASRLAGGTGELFF.

Regarding this clonotype: A much larger clone differs by one base, so this may be a read error. The chain is built from TRBV7-9 and TRBJ2-5, with 9 positions matching TRBD1. The CDR3 has 16 amino acids. The V gene's germline CDR1 is SEHNR and CDR2 FQNEAQ (reference sequence). CDR3 protein: CDSSLTGGWDQETQYF. Written as DNA, the CDR3 is TGTGACAGCAGCTTGACAGGGGGTTGGGACCAAGAGACCCAGTACTTC.

This clonotype was counted once. This chain connects TRBV9 to TRBJ2-1, with D maybe TRBD2 (6 bases). Germline loops: CDR1 SGDLS, CDR2 YYNGEE. V shed 4 bases and J shed 5 bases, with 22 bases lying between them. The CDR3 sequence is 17 residues long. CDR3 DNA: TGTGCCAGCAGCCCAGTGGGGGACTCGTACACTCACAATGAGCAGTTCTTC. It encodes CASSPVGDSYTHNEQFF. Together with reference TRBV9 and TRBJ2-1, the CDR3 gives the full variable domain: DSGVTQTPKHLITATGQRVTLRCSPRSGDLSVYWYQQSLDQGLQFLIQYYNGEERAKGNILERFSAQQFPDLHSELNLSSLELGDSALYFCASSPVGDSYTHNEQFFGPGTRLTVL.

On this clonotype itself: The junction departs from germline at one end; a sequencing error may be responsible. The chain has TRBV11-2 and TRBJ2-3; TRBD2 matches 9 bases. The CDR3 contains 20 residues. Germline CDR1 SGHAT, CDR2 FQNNGV. The CDR3 region is CAGSFDLSGLAGEGTDTQYF. In nucleotides, the CDR3 is TGTGCCGGCAGCTTTGATCTAAGTGGGTTAGCGGGAGAAGGGACAGATACGCAGTATTTT.

This clonotype was picked up one time. One end of the junction fails to match germline, which may point to a read error. This chain uses TRBV6-2 or TRBV6-3 with TRBJ2-2, with D possibly being TRBD1 (6 bases). CDR3 length: 18 residues. Per the germline V gene, CDR1 is MNHEY and CDR2 is SVGEGT. The CDR3, as DNA: TGTGCCAGTAGTTACTCGAGTTTTCGGACAGATAACACCGGGGAGCTGCTTTTT. Its translation is CASSYSSFRTDNTGELLF.

The sample holds many counts of this clonotype. The rearrangement uses TRBV29-1 and TRBJ1-1; the D is unclear. Trimming removed 4 bases from V and 10 bases from J, with 16 bases in between. This CDR3 has 12 residues. Germline CDR1 is SQVTM and CDR2 is ANQGSEA. CDR3 amino acids: CSVGVGSVGAFF. CDR3 coding DNA: TGCAGCGTTGGTGTCGGTTCGGTGGGAGCTTTCTTT.

This clonotype occurred a few times. A much larger clone sits a single nucleotide away, making a read error possible. CDR3 region: CASSLRVHETGITIYF. CDR3 in DNA: TGTGCCAGCAGTCTTAGGGTCCACGAAACTGGAATCACCATATATTTT. V gene TRBV12-3 or TRBV12-4 combines with J gene TRBJ1-3, with no clear D. The CDR3 is 16 residues long.

Points on this clonotype: Since no conserved phenylalanine or tryptophan closes the CDR3, a read error is the likely cause. This chain uses TRBV5-1 with TRBJ1-2; TRBD1 agrees at 7 bases. This CDR3 spans 13 amino acids. Germline CDR1 SGHRS, CDR2 YFSETQ. The DNA of the CDR3 is TGCACCAGCAGGTCAACAGGGGACTATGGCTACACCCTC. As protein: CTSRSTGDYGYTL.

Notes on this clonotype: Sequence at one end of the junction differs from germline and may be a read error. The genes are TRBV11-2 and TRBJ2-7; D unresolved. Germline V gives CDR1 SGHAT, CDR2 FQNNGV. The CDR3 covers 12 residues. Written as DNA, the CDR3 is TGTGCCGGCAGTTACCTTGCCTACGAACAGTACTTC. This encodes CAGSYLAYEQYF.

This clonotype was detected ten times or more. The J gene is TRBJ2-1, the V gene TRBV29-1; 13 bases line up with TRBD2. Per germline, CDR1 SQVTM and CDR2 ANQGSEA. V dropped 8 bases and J dropped 7; count of bases not matched to a gene: 8. The CDR3 has 14 amino acids. The CDR3 sequence is CSFVLAGGFNEQFF. Written as DNA, the CDR3 is TGCAGCTTCGTACTAGCGGGAGGGTTTAATGAGCAGTTCTTC.

Remarks on this clonotype: A junction end diverges from the germline sequence, so it may reflect a read error. The chain employs TRBV6-5 and TRBJ1-1, with D uncertain. The CDR3 runs 11 residues. The V gene's germline CDR1 is MNHEY and CDR2 SVGAGI. This chain's CDR3 is CASRRNKEAFF. The CDR3 nucleotides read TGTGCTAGCAGACGCAATAAGGAAGCTTTCTTT.

V usage is TRBV5-6 and J usage is TRBJ1-2; no firm D call. Germline-derived CDR1 and CDR2 are SGHDT and YYEEEE. The CDR3 loop spans 13 amino acids. Trimming removed 6 bases at V and 8 bases at J, with 17 bases between. The CDR3 spells CASNFSVDEGYTF. The CDR3 nucleotides read TGTGCCAGCAACTTTTCAGTCGACGAGGGCTACACCTTC.

The chain links TRBV14 to TRBJ2-1, with 7 positions matching TRBD2. Germline lookup yields CDR1 SGHDN and CDR2 FVKESK. The V gene end was trimmed by 4 bases and the J gene end by 6 bases; junction bases not matched to a gene: 12. The CDR3 contains 16 residues. CDR3 nucleotides: TGTGCCAGCAGCCTTCTCGGGGGGTTAGCTGGCAATGAGCAGTTCTTC. Amino acid sequence: CASSLLGGLAGNEQFF.

This clonotype has only a few counts. The chain couples TRBV28 to TRBJ2-2; D may be TRBD1 or TRBD2 (5 bases each). CDR1 and CDR2 from the germline V gene are MDHEN and SYDVKM. The CDR3 spans 14 residues. V gave up 7 bases and J gave up 2 bases, with 11 bases separating them. DNA for the CDR3: TGTGCCAGCATGGGGGACCTCAACACCGGGGAGCTGTTTTTT. Protein: CASMGDLNTGELFF.

With respect to this clonotype: A read error may produce the germline difference seen at one junction end. CDR3 loop: CTSSLSGGAGNTIYF. CDR3 DNA: TGTACCAGCAGCTTATCCGGAGGGGCCGGAAACACCATATATTTT. This chain joins TRBV7-3 and TRBJ1-3; D perhaps matches TRBD1 (5 bases). The CDR3 loop spans 15 amino acids. From germline, CDR1 is SGHTA and CDR2 FQGTGA.

This clonotype came up a few times. V usage is TRBV2 and J usage is TRBJ2-5; D is unresolved. Germline V lookup: CDR1 SNHLY, CDR2 FYNNEI. The V and J ends lost 7 bases and 5 bases respectively, with 11 bases between them. The CDR3 consists of 12 residues. The CDR3 loop is CASNGLSETQYF. The CDR3, as DNA: TGTGCCAGCAACGGTCTCTCGGAGACCCAGTACTTC.

In this sample, this clonotype is medium-sized (0.01 to 0.1%). The rearrangement uses TRBV11-2 and TRBJ2-3; D possibly corresponds to TRBD2 (7 bases). The V end lost 5 bases, the J end lost 5 bases, and 17 bases lay between the germline ends. The CDR3 spans 15 residues. The germline V gene has CDR1 SGHAT and CDR2 FQNNGV. The CDR3 loop is CASSPQRGGLDTQYF. Here the CDR3 DNA reads TGTGCCAGCAGCCCACAGAGGGGGGGCTTAGATACGCAGTATTTT.

This clonotype has ten or more counts. J is TRBJ2-7 and V is TRBV5-1; 8 positions match TRBD2. J lost 2 bases, V lost 4 bases, and 8 bases had no gene match. CDR3 length equals 15 residues. CDR1 and CDR2 (germline): SGHRS, YFSETQ. CDR3 sequence: CASSPQRELPYEQYF. Here the CDR3 DNA reads TGCGCCAGCAGCCCCCAGCGGGAGCTTCCCTACGAGCAGTACTTC.

There are a few counts of this clonotype. Just one base apart from a much larger clone, this may be a read error. The chain links TRBV6-5 to TRBJ1-1; D is undetermined. From germline, CDR1 is MNHEY and CDR2 SVGAGI. The length of the CDR3 is 14 residues. CDR3 protein: CVSSSYDWNTEAFF. CDR3 sequence (DNA): TGTGTCAGCAGTTCCTACGACTGGAACACTGAAGCTTTCTTT.

Notes on this clonotype: A clone one base away is much larger, so this may be a read error. The rearrangement links TRBV5-4 to TRBJ2-1; the match to TRBD2 covers 11 bases. The CDR3 loop spans 15 amino acids. Germline assignment: CDR1 SGHNT and CDR2 YYREEE (reference sequence). This CDR3 is CTSSLDLAGGYEQFF. The CDR3 DNA reads as TGTACCAGCAGCTTGGATCTAGCGGGAGGTTATGAGCAGTTCTTC.

In the case of this clonotype: Mismatch with germline at one junction end may stem from a read error. The CDR3 reads CSVVGEETGANLLTF. CDR3 in DNA: TGCAGCGTTGTGGGGGAAGAGACTGGGGCCAACCTCCTGACTTTC. V gene TRBV29-1 combines with J gene TRBJ2-6; tentatively, D is TRBD1 or TRBD2 (5 bases each). The CDR3 is made up of 15 amino acids. Germline CDR1 and CDR2: SQVTM and ANQGSEA.

With respect to this clonotype: A much bigger clone sits one base away, suggesting this may be a read error. As DNA, the CDR3 is TGTGCCAGCATCCCAGGGACAACCCAGTATTTT. Its protein product is CASIPGTTQYF. J is TRBJ2-3 and V is TRBV14, with D perhaps TRBD1 (6 bases). Germline V lookup: CDR1 SGHDN, CDR2 FVKESK. V was cut by 7 bases and J by 12 bases, with 14 bases left in between. CDR3 length: 11 residues.

This clonotype was seen ten or more times. The chain uses TRBV6-9 and TRBJ2-1; TRBD2 matches at 8 bases. Germline V CDR1 and CDR2: MNHGY, SVAAGI. With 7 bases clipped from V and 4 bases from J, the junction kept 12 bases outside the gene matches. The CDR3 length is 16 residues. CDR3 nucleotides: TGTGCCAGCAACTTTACAAGCGGGAGATATTACAATGAGCAGTTCTTC. This gives the protein CASNFTSGRYYNEQFF.

A word on this clonotype: A junction end diverges from the germline sequence, so it may reflect a read error. J is TRBJ2-3 and V is TRBV29-1; 9 bases line up with TRBD2. The CDR3 is 16 amino acids. CDR1 is SQVTM and CDR2 is ANQGSEA in the germline V gene. The CDR3 reads CGVDSGSSVRTDTQYF. The CDR3 nucleotides read TGCGGCGTCGATAGCGGGAGCTCGGTACGGACAGATACACAGTATTTT.